Detailed here is one TCR beta chain. It has no known antigen specificity. Base qualities are not provided; no much larger clone lies one nucleotide away. The data were taken from a study of CD8 T cells in ankylosing spondylitis (dated by TCRdb to 2017 to 2019). Background for the entire study: To find TCR variants linked to disease, the study profiled T cell receptor beta repertoires in ankylosing spondylitis patients and healthy donors. The whole study cohort included some 100 healthy donors and 25 or so ankylosing spondylitis patients. Peripheral blood was sampled, and synovial fluid was also collected from ankylosing spondylitis patients.

Broader findings and caveats from the paper: In peripheral blood, the disease-linked clones were found at relatively low frequencies and had a CD8+ phenotype. Some motif variants had previously been reported in the synovial fluid and blood of reactive arthritis patients, which suggests shared mechanisms of disease initiation. Blood from ankylosing spondylitis patients appeared to be characterized by a TCR beta motif made up of under ten highly homologous amino acid variants. According to the report, matched synovial fluid samples from ankylosing spondylitis patients were significantly enriched for the disease-linked clones.

V loses 9 bases at its end and J loses 4 bases; junction bases beyond the gene matches: 21. Including the terminal cysteine and phenylalanine, the CDR3 comprises 18 residues. Only the CDR3 DNA stays, 54 bases, in frame from base 1. The germline V gene gives CDR1 as SGHDT and CDR2 as YYEEEE. The sequencer listed for this sample is Illumina HiSeq 2500. TCR beta libraries were prepared by quantitative 5'-RACE with molecular barcodes. On the study's bioinformatics: A new computational method, built on a probabilistic model of VDJ rearrangement, was used to identify disease-linked TCR variants. The public sequencing data were trimmed at Q25 with fastp and processed into clonotypes with MiXCR by TCRdb, which kept only in-frame beta chains. Rows are unified per CDR3 protein, each entry keeping the most common DNA and genes. V and J calls and clone size were set by TCRdb, not the authors. The sample table lists tens of thousands of distinct CDR3 sequences, about 27% of them with a count of one. The ten most abundant clones make up roughly three fifths of the sample.

Recombination joined TRBV5-6 with TRBJ2-1; 8 nucleotides in the junction match TRBD2. The sequenced sample consisted of blood, either unsorted or a sorted T cell fraction (not recorded which). This TCR was sampled from a male donor with ankylosing spondylitis or in good health (not recorded which). The CDR3 protein: CAIGLGLAGLPRYNEQFF. DNA sequence: TGTGCCATCGGCCTGGGGCTAGCGGGCCTCCCTCGGTACAATGAGCAGTTCTTC.